Shown below are 12 T cell receptor beta chains from a single sample sequenced in a study of T cells in Graves' hyperthyroidism and ophthalmopathy (dated by TCRdb to between 2018 and 2020). Library creation used multiplex PCR. TCRdb lists the instrument as Illumina HiSeq 2000. Amplification of TCR beta CDR3 regions was carried out from RNA transcripts. A first-round RT-PCR of the TCR CDR3 used the HTBI primer set with the Qiagen OneStep RT-PCR kit. The public sequencing data were trimmed at Q25 with fastp and processed into clonotypes with MiXCR by TCRdb, which kept only in-frame beta chains. Each entry is one CDR3 protein sequence, shown with its most common DNA and genes. The sample yields some 490,000 distinct CDR3 sequences; approximately 22% were counted once. Jointly, the top ten make up approximately 54% of the sample. The sequenced material came from blood. The receptors derive from a woman between 65 and 79 years old with Graves' ophthalmopathy.

This clonotype was found many times. The chain employs TRBV11-2 and TRBJ2-3; 12 bases line up with TRBD2. The CDR3 spans 17 residues. Trimming took 2 bases from V and 2 from J; bases not matched to a gene: 5. Germline assignment: CDR1 SGHAT and CDR2 FQNNGV. CDR3 residues: CASSLTPSGRATDTQYF. The CDR3 DNA reads as TGTGCCAGCAGCTTAACGCCTAGCGGGAGGGCCACAGATACGCAGTATTTT.

This clonotype was recorded many times. CDR3: CASRWGNEQFF. The CDR3 DNA sequence: TGTGCCAGCAGGTGGGGCAATGAGCAGTTCTTC. This chain uses TRBV2 with TRBJ2-1, with D hard to call. The germline V and J ends were trimmed by 6 bases and 6 bases, with 6 bases remaining between them. Looked up from germline, CDR1 is SNHLY and CDR2 is FYNNEI. The CDR3 has 11 residues.

CDR3: CATSDDYEQYF. Written as DNA, the CDR3 is TGTGCCACCAGTGATGACTACGAGCAGTACTTC. V and J are TRBV24-1 and TRBJ2-7; no firm D call. Germline V gene sequence: CDR1 KGHDR, CDR2 SFDVKD. This CDR3 comprises 11 residues. Trimming stripped 3 bases from V and 3 bases from J, with 2 bases between.

V and J are TRBV20-1 and TRBJ2-2; D might be TRBD1 or TRBD2, each matching 6 bases. Between the trimmed V and J ends, which lost 4 bases and 4 bases, there was a span of 13 bases. CDR1 DFQATT and CDR2 SNEGSKA come from the germline V gene (reference sequence). The CDR3 is 14 amino acids. The CDR3 is CSANRRGSTGELFF. The CDR3 DNA reads as TGCAGTGCTAACAGGAGGGGGAGCACCGGGGAGCTGTTTTTT.

The chain is built from TRBV18 and TRBJ1-2, with 9 nucleotides matching TRBD1. The CDR3 consists of 13 residues. V trimming: 6 bases; J trimming: 6 bases; junction bases outside the gene matches: 5. The germline V gene encodes CDR1 KGHSH and CDR2 LQKENI. The CDR3 DNA sequence: TGTGCCAGCTCCCCTCGGGACAGGGATGGCTACACCTTC. Translating it yields CASSPRDRDGYTF.

This chain links TRBV3-1 with TRBJ1-2, with unresolved D. CDR3 length: 14 residues. CDR1 is LGHDT, CDR2 YNNKEL, per germline (reference sequence). V lost 2 bases and J 0 bases, leaving 7 bases between the germline ends. The CDR3 loop is CASSQSLPNYGYTF. DNA of the CDR3: TGTGCCAGCAGCCAATCCCTTCCTAACTATGGCTACACCTTC.

The chain employs TRBV7-3 and TRBJ2-1; 8 bases fit TRBD2. This CDR3 has 16 residues. The germline V gene has CDR1 SGHTA and CDR2 FQGTGA. V was pared by 5 bases and J by 6 bases, with 12 bases of the junction left unmatched. As DNA, the CDR3 is TGTGCCAGCAGCCCTCGCCCCTTAGCGGGACCCAATGAGCAGTTCTTC. It encodes CASSPRPLAGPNEQFF.

A few counts support this clonotype. The chain is built from TRBV15 and TRBJ2-7; 8 positions agree with TRBD1. V shed 1 base, J shed 6 bases, and the junction held 11 bases outside the gene matches. The length of the CDR3 is 16 residues. CDR1 LNHNV and CDR2 YYDKDF come from the germline V gene (reference sequence). The CDR3 nucleotides read TGTGCCACCAGCAGAGCCGAAGGGACAGGCTTGGGCGAGCAGTACTTC. This gives the protein CATSRAEGTGLGEQYF.

Ten or more counts support this clonotype. The V and J genes are TRBV7-9 and TRBJ2-5, with 9 bases matching TRBD2. J gave up 2 bases and V 4 bases, and 5 bases lay outside the gene matches. Germline CDR1 is SEHNR and CDR2 is FQNEAQ (reference sequence). The CDR3 is made up of 15 amino acids. In DNA, the CDR3 is TGTGCCAGCAGCTCTCGGACTAGCGCACAAGAGACCCAGTACTTC. It encodes CASSSRTSAQETQYF.

The rearrangement uses TRBV6-1 and TRBJ1-4; 9 nucleotides agree with TRBD1. This CDR3 has 16 amino acids. Germline trimming cut 6 bases from V and 5 bases from J; bases unmatched to any gene: 10. Germline V gives CDR1 MNHNS, CDR2 SASEGT. CDR3 sequence reads: CASRDIAGTGNEKLFF. In DNA, the CDR3 is TGTGCCAGCAGAGATATCGCCGGGACAGGGAATGAAAAACTGTTTTTT.

This clonotype occurred a few times. A much larger clone differs by one base, so this may be a read error. The V gene is TRBV7-9, the J gene TRBJ2-7; D is undetermined. The germline CDR1 and CDR2 sequences are SEHNR and FQNEAQ (reference sequence). V lost 3 bases and J 5 bases, leaving 5 bases between the germline ends. The CDR3 is made up of 11 amino acids. CDR3 in DNA: TGTGCCAGCAGCTTCAAGGACGAGCAGTACTTC. As protein: CASSFKDEQYF.

The table lists this clonotype with a few counts. The genes are TRBV7-3 and TRBJ2-1; D unclear. This CDR3 is 12 amino acids long. The ends were cut back, 4 bases at V and 9 bases at J, with 10 bases in the middle. The V gene's germline CDR1 is SGHTA and CDR2 FQGTGA. The CDR3 nucleotides are TGTGCCAGCAGCTCCTACTCGGGTGAGCAGTTCTTC. It encodes CASSSYSGEQFF.